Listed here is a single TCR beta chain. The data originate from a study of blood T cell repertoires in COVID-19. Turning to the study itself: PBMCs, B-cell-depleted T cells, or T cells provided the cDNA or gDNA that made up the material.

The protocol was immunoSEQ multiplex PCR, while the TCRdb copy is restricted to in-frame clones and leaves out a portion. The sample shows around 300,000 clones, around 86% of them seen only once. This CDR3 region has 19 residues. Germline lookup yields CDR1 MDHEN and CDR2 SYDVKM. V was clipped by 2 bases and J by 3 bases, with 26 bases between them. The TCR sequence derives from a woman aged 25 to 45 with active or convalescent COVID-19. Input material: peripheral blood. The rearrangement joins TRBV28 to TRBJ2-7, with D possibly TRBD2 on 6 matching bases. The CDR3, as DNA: TGTGCCAGCAGTTTACCCCTACGGGGCCGCGGGGCCGCTTACTACGAGCAGTACTTC. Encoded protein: CASSLPLRGRGAAYYEQYF.